This T cell receptor beta chain originates from a study of T cells after yellow fever vaccination. Germline loops: CDR1 SGHAT, CDR2 FQNNGV. This CDR3 contains 12 residues. V lost 7 bases and J lost 8, with 11 bases in between. TCRdb reanalysed the 5' RACE reads using MiXCR and keeps one entry per CDR3 protein. The repertoire holds some 670,000 distinct CDR3 sequences, around 12% seen once, with about 15% in the top ten. The sample was PBMCs, taken on the day of the yellow fever booster vaccination. The source of this sequence is a man aged 25-45 years who received the YFV17D yellow fever vaccine. The gene calls are TRBV11-2 and TRBJ2-2, with no clear D. CDR3 region: CASIIIPGELFF. DNA of the CDR3: TGTGCCAGCATTATAATCCCAGGGGAGCTGTTTTTT.